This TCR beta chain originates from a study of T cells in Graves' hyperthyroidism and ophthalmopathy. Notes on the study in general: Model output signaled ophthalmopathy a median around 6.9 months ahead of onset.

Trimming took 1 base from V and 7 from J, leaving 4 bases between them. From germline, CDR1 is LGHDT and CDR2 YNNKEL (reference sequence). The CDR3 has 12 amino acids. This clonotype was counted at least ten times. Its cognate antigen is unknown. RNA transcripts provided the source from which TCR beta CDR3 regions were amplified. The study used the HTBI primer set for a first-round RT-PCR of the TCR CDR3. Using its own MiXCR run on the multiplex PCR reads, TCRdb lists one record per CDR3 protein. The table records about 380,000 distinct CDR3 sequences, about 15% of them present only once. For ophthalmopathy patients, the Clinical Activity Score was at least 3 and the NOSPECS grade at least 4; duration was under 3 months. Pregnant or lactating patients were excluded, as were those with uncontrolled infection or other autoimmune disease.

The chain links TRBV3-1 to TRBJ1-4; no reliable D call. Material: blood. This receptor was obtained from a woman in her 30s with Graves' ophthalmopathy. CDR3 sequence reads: CASSQVVEKLFF. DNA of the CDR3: TGTGCCAGCAGCCAAGTTGTTGAAAAACTGTTTTTT.